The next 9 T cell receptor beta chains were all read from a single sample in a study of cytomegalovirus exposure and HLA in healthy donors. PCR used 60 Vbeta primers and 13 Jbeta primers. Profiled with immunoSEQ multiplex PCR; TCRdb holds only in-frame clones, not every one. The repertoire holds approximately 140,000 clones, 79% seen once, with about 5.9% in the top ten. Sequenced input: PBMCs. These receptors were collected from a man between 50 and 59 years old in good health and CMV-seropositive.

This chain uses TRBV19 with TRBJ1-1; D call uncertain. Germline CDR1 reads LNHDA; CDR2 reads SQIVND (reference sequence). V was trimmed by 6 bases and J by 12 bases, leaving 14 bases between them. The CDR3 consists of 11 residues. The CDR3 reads CASSNPTRTFF. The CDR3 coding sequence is TGTGCCAGTAGCAACCCCACGAGAACTTTCTTT.

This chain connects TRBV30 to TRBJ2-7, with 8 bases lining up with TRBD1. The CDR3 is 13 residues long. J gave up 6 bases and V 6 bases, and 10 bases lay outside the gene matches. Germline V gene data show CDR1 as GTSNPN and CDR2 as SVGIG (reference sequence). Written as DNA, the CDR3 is TGTGCCTGCCACATCGGGACAGGAGTCGAGCAGTACTTC. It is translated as CACHIGTGVEQYF.

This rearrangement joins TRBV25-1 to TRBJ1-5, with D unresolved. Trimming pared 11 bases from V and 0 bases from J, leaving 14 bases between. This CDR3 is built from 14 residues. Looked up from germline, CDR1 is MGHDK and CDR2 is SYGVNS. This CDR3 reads CAVVCDHSNQPQHF. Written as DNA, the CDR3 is TGTGCCGTTGTCTGCGATCATAGCAATCAGCCCCAGCATTTT.

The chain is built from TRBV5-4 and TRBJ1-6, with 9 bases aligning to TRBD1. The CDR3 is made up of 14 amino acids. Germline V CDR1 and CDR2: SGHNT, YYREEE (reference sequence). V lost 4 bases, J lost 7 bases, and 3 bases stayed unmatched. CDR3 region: CASSRDRENSPLHF. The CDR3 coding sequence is TGTGCCAGCAGCCGGGACAGGGAAAATTCACCCCTCCACTTT.

The CDR3 spells CASSPMTGTTNEKLFF. For the CDR3, the DNA is TGTGCCAGCAGTCCGATGACGGGAACAACTAATGAAAAACTGTTTTTT. The chain recombines TRBV28 with TRBJ1-4; D remains ambiguous. V lost 5 bases, J lost 0 bases, and 13 bases lay in between. The CDR3 covers 16 residues. Germline V gene data show CDR1 as MDHEN and CDR2 as SYDVKM.

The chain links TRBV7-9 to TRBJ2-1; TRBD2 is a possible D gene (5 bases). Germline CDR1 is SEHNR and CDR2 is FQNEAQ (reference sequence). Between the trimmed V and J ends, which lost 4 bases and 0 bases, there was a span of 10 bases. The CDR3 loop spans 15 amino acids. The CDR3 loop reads CASSSIAYSYNEQFF. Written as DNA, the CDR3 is TGTGCCAGCAGCTCTATAGCGTACTCCTACAATGAGCAGTTCTTC. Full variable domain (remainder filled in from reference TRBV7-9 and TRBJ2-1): DTGVSQNPRHKITKRGQNVTFRCDPISEHNRLYWYRQTLGQGPEFLTYFQNEAQLEKSRLLSDRFSAERPKGSFSTLEIQRTEQGDSAMYLCASSSIAYSYNEQFFGPGTRLTVL.

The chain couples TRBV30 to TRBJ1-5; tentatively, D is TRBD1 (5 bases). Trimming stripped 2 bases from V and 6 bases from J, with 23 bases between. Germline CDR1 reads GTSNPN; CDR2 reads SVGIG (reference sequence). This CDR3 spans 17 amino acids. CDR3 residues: CAWSHGLSGGGVQPQHF. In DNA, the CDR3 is TGTGCCTGGAGTCACGGTCTTTCCGGGGGTGGTGTTCAGCCCCAGCATTTT.

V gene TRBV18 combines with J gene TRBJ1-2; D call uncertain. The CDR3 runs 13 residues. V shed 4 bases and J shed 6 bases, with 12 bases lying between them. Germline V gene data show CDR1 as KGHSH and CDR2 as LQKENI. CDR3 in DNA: TGTGCCAGCTCACTATCCGGGGTGGATGGCTACACCTTC. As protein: CASSLSGVDGYTF.

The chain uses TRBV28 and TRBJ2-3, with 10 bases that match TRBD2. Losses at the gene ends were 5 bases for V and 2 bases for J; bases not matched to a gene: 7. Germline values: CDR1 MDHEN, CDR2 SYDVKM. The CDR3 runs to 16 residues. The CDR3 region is CASSPGLAEITDTQYF. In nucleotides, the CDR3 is TGTGCCAGCAGTCCCGGACTAGCGGAGATCACAGATACGCAGTATTTT.